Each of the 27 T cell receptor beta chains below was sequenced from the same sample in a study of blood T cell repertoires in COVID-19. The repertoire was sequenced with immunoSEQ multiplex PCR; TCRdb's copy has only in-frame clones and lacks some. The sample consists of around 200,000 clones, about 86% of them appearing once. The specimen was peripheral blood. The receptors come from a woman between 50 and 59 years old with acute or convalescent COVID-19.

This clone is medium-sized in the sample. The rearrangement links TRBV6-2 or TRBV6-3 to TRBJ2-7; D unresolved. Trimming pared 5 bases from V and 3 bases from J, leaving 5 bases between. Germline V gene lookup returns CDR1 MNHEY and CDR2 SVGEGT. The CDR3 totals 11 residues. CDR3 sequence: CASSRYYEQYF. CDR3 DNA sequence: TGTGCCAGCAGTCGTTACTACGAGCAGTACTTC.

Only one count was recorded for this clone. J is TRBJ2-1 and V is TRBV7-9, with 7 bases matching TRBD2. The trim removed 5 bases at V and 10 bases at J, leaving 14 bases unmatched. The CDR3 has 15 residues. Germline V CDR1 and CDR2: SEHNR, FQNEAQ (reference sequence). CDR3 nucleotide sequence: TGTGCCAGCAGCCCGGGGACTATCACAATCGGGGAGCAGTTCTTC. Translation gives CASSPGTITIGEQFF.

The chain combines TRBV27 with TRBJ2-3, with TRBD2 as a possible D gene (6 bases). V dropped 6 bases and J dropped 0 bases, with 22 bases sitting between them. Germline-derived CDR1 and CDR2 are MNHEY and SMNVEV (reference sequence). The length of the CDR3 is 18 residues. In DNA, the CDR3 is TGTGCCAGCAGCCGATCCTTCGGAATAGCGGTTAGCACAGATACGCAGTATTTT. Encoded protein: CASSRSFGIAVSTDTQYF.

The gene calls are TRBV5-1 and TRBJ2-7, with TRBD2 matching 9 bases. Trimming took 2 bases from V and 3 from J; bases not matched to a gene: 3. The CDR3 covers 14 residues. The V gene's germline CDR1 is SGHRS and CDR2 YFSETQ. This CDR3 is CASSFGGRVYEQYF. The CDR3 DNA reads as TGCGCCAGCAGCTTTGGCGGGAGGGTCTACGAGCAGTACTTC.

The CDR3 sequence is CASSPGLAGVEQFF. In nucleotides, the CDR3 is TGTGCCAGCAGCCCGGGACTAGCGGGGGTTGAGCAGTTCTTC. The chain couples TRBV7-2 to TRBJ2-1, with 14 bases aligning to TRBD2. Per the germline V gene, CDR1 is SGHTA and CDR2 is FQGNSA. The V segment lost 5 bases and the J segment 9 bases; nucleotides outside the gene matches: 3. The CDR3 sequence is 14 residues long. Full variable domain (rest looked up from reference TRBV7-2 and TRBJ2-1): GAGVSQSPSNKVTEKGKDVELRCDPISGHTALYWYRQSLGQGLEFLIYFQGNSAPDKSGLPSDRFSAERTGGSVSTLTIQRTQQEDSAVYLCASSPGLAGVEQFFGPGTRLTVL.

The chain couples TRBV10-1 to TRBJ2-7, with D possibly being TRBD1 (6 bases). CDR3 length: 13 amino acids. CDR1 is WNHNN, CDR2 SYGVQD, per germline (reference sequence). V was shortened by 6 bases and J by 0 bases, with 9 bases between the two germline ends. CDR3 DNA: TGCGCCAGCAGGGACAGTGACTCCTACGAGCAGTACTTC. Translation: CASRDSDSYEQYF.

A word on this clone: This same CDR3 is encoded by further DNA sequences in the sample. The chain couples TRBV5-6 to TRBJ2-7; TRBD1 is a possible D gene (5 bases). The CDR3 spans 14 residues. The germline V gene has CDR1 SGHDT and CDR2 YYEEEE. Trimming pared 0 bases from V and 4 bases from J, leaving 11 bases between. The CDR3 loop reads CASSLGQGRYEQYF. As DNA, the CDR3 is TGTGCCAGCAGCTTGGGGCAGGGCAGGTACGAGCAGTACTTC.

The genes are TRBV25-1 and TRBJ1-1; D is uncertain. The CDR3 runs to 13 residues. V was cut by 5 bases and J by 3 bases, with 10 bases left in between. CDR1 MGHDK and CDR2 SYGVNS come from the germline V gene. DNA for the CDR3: TGTGCCAGCAGTCGGAGGCAGGACACTGAAGCTTTCTTT. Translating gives CASSRRQDTEAFF.

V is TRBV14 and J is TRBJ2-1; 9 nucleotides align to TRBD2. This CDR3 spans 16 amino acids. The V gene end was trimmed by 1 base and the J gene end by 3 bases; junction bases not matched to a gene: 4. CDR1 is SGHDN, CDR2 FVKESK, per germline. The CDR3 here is CASSQGRLAVYNEQFF. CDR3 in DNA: TGTGCCAGCAGCCAAGGCAGACTAGCGGTCTACAATGAGCAGTTCTTC. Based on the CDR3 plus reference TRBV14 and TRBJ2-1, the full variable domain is EAGVTQFPSHSVIEKGQTVTLRCDPISGHDNLYWYRRVMGKEIKFLLHFVKESKQDESGMPNNRFLAERTGGTYSTLKVQPAELEDSGVYFCASSQGRLAVYNEQFFGPGTRLTVL.

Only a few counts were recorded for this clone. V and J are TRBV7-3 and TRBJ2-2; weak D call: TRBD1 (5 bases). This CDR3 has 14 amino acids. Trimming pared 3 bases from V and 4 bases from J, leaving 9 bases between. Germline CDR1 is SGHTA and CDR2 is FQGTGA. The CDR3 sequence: CASSFDRGTGELFF. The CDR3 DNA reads TGTGCCAGCAGCTTTGACAGAGGCACCGGGGAGCTGTTTTTT.

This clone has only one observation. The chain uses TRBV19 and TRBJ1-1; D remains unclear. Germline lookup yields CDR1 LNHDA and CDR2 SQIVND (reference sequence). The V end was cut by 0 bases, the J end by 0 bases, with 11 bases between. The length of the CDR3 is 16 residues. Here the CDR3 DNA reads TGTGCCAGTAGTATAGATCCAGGAGGGATGAACACTGAAGCTTTCTTT. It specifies CASSIDPGGMNTEAFF.

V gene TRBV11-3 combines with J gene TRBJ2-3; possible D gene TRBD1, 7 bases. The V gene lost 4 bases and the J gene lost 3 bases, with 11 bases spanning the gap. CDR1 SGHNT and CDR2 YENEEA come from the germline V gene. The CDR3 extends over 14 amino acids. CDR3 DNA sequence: TGTGCCAGCAGCTCGACAGGGAGGACAGATACGCAGTATTTT. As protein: CASSSTGRTDTQYF.

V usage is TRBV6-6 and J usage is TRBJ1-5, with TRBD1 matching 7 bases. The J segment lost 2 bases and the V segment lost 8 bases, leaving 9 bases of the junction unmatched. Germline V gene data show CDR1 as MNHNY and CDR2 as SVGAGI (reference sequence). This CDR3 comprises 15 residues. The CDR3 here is CASRLGGAGNQPQHF. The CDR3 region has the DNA TGTGCCAGCCGACTAGGGGGCGCGGGCAATCAGCCCCAGCATTTT.

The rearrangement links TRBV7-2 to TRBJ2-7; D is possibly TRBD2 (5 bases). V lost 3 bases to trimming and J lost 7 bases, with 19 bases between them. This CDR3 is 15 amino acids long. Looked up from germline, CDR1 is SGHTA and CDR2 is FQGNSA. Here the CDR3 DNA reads TGTGCCAGCAGCTTCGCCCCCCAGAGGAGGAAGGAGCAGTACTTC. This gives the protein CASSFAPQRRKEQYF.

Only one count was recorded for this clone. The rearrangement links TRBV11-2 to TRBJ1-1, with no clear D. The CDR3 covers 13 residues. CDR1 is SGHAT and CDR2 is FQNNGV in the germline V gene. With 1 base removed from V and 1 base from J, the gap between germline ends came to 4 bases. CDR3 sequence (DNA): TGTGCCAGCAGCTTAGTACAGAACACTGAAGCTTTCTTT. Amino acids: CASSLVQNTEAFF.

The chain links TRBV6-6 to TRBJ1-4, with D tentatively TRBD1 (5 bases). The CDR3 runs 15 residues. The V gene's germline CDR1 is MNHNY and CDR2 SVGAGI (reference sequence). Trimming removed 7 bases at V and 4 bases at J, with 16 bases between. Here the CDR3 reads CASTQPSRDNEKLFF. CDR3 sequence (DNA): TGTGCCAGCACCCAACCGTCCAGGGATAATGAAAAACTGTTTTTT.

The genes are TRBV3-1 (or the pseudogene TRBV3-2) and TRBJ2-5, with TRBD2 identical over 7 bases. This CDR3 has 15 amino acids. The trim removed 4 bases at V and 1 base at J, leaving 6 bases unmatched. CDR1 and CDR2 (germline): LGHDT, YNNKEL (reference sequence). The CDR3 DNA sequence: TGTGCCAGCAGCCCCGCCCAGCGGGGCCAAGAGACCCAGTACTTC. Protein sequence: CASSPAQRGQETQYF.

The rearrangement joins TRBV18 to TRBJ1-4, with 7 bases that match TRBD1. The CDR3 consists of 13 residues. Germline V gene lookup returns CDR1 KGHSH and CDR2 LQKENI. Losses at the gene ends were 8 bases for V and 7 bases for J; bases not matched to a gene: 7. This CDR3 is CASRGQFSEKLFF. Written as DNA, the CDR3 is TGTGCCAGCCGGGGACAGTTTAGTGAAAAACTGTTTTTT. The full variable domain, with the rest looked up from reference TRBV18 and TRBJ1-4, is NAGVMQNPRHLVRRRGQEARLRCSPMKGHSHVYWYRQLPEEGLKFMVYLQKENIIDESGMPKERFSAEFPKEGPSILRIQQVVRGDSAAYFCASRGQFSEKLFFGSGTQLSVL.

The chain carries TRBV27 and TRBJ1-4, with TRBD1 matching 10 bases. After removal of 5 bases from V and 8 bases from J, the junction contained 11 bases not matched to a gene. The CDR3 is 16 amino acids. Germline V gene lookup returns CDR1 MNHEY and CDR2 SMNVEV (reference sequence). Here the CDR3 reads CASSPWTGGKGEKLFF. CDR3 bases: TGTGCCAGCAGTCCCTGGACAGGGGGAAAAGGGGAAAAACTGTTTTTT.

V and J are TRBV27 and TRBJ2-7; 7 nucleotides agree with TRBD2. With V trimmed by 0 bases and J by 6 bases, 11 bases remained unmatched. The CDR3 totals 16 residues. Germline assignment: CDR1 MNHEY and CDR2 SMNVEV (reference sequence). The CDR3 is CASSLSGLVRMGEQYF. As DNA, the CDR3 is TGTGCCAGCAGTTTATCCGGACTAGTAAGAATGGGCGAGCAGTACTTC.

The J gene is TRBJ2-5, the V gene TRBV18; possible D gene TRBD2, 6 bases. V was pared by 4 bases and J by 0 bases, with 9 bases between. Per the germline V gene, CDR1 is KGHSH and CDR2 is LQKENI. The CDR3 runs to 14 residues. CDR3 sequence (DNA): TGTGCCAGCTCACAGGGACTGAACCAAGAGACCCAGTACTTC. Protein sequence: CASSQGLNQETQYF.

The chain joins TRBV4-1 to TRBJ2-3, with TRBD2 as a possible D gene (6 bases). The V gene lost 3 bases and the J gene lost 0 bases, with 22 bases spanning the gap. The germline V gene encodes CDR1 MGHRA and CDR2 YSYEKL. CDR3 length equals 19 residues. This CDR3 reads CASSHSRGSSTMSTDTQYF. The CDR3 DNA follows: TGCGCCAGCAGCCATTCGCGGGGTTCGAGCACAATGAGCACAGATACGCAGTATTTT.

CDR3 protein: CASSRTSGTDTQYF. CDR3 nucleotides: TGCGCCAGCAGTCGGACTAGCGGCACAGATACGCAGTATTTT. V usage is TRBV5-1 and J usage is TRBJ2-3; TRBD2 aligns across 9 bases. The junction had 2 bases not matched to a gene; V was cut back by 5 bases and J by 1 base. This CDR3 has 14 residues. Germline CDR1 and CDR2: SGHRS and YFSETQ.

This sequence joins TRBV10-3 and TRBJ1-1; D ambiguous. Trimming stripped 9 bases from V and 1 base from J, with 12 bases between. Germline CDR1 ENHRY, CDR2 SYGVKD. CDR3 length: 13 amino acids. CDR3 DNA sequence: TGTGCCATAGTGGAGGCAGCGAACACTGAAGCTTTCTTT. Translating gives CAIVEAANTEAFF.

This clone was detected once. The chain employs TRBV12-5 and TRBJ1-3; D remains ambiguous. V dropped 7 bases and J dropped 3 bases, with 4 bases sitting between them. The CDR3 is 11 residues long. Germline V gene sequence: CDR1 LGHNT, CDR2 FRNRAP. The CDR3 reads CASARGNTIYF. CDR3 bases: TGTGCTAGTGCCCGTGGAAACACCATATATTTT.

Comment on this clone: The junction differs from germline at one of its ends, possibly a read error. The CDR3 DNA sequence: TGTGCCAGCAGCCTAGCGTGGGGCCTCTCCTACGAGCAGTACTTC. Protein: CASSLAWGLSYEQYF. The chain carries TRBV7-7 and TRBJ2-7; maybe TRBD2 (6 bases). The CDR3 loop spans 15 amino acids. CDR1 SSHAT and CDR2 FNYEAQ come from the germline V gene (reference sequence).

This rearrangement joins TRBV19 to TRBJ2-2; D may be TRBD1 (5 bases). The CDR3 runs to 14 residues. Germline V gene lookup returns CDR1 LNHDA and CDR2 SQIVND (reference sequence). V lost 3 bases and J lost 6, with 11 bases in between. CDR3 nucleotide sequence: TGTGCCAGTAGTATGCGGCAGGGTCCCGGGGAGCTGTTTTTT. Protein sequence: CASSMRQGPGELFF.